A selection of T cell receptor beta chains follows, all from one sample in a study of cytomegalovirus exposure and HLA in healthy donors. TCRdb's copy holds only in-frame clones and misses some; the assay was immunoSEQ multiplex PCR. The sample has 100,000 to 150,000 clones, more than 9% seen once. The specimen was PBMCs. Source of these receptors: a woman younger than 35 in good health and CMV-seropositive. The CDR3 runs from the conserved cysteine through the conserved F or W. A D gene is named only where the DNA matches it firmly. Clone size, where shown, is once, few, many, or a class for clones that have expanded.

clone_size j_call d_call v_call cdr3_aa cdr3_nt
. TRBJ1-1 . TRBV7-3 CASSNSGGTEAFF TGTGCCAGCAGCAATTCCGGGGGGACTGAAGCTTTCTTT
. TRBJ2-7 . TRBV4-1 CASSQDPGLTVRF TGCGCCAGCAGCCAAGATCCCGGACTAACGGTTCGATTC
. TRBJ1-2 TRBD1 TRBV19 CASSPGQGANGYTF TGTGCCAGTAGCCCGGGGCAGGGGGCAAATGGCTACACCTTC
few TRBJ2-7 TRBD2 TRBV18 CASSPLAGGYEQYF TGTGCCAGCTCACCCCTAGCGGGAGGTTACGAGCAGTACTTC
. TRBJ2-7 . TRBV5-1 CASSLRGNDEQYF TGCGCCAGCAGCTTAAGGGGAAACGACGAGCAGTACTTC
. TRBJ2-1 TRBD2 TRBV13 CASSVLKAAGGPYNEQFF TGTGCCAGCAGCGTACTCAAAGCAGCGGGAGGACCTTACAATGAGCAGTTCTTC
. TRBJ2-7 TRBD1 TRBV6-6 CASSQRTGYHFEQYF TGTGCCAGCAGTCAGCGGACAGGGTATCACTTCGAGCAGTACTTC
few TRBJ2-1 . TRBV11-2 CASSLAGIVSNEQFF TGTGCCAGCAGCTTAGCAGGGATCGTAAGCAATGAGCAGTTCTTC
. TRBJ2-5 . TRBV2 CASSLGRKETQYF TGTGCCAGCAGTCTTGGCAGAAAAGAGACCCAGTACTTC
few TRBJ2-7 . TRBV5-1 CASSSGFEPPLYF TGCGCCAGCAGCTCGGGTTTTGAGCCACCTCTGTACTTC
. TRBJ2-5 . TRBV15 CATSRLPQETQYF TGTGCCACCAGCAGACTACCGCAAGAGACCCAGTACTTC
few TRBJ2-3 . TRBV29-1 CSVGSLDAYF TGCAGCGTCGGGTCTCTTGACGCGTATTTT
few TRBJ1-5 . TRBV6-6 CASSYNGQQPQHF TGTGCCAGCAGTTATAATGGACAACAGCCCCAGCATTTT
few TRBJ2-5 . TRBV5-1 CASSLGLIGEAPYF TGCGCCAGCAGCTTGGGGCTTATAGGGGAGGCCCCGTACTTC
few TRBJ2-3 TRBD2 TRBV25-1 CASSESGGASGPRGTQYF TGTGCCAGCAGTGAATCGGGCGGGGCTAGCGGGCCCCGGGGTACGCAGTATTTT
once TRBJ2-3 . TRBV7-7 CASSLGSQATDTQYF TGTGCTAGCAGCTTAGGTAGTCAGGCCACAGATACGCAGTATTTT
. TRBJ2-5 TRBD2 TRBV10-3 CAISWTSGREETQYF TGTGCCATCAGTTGGACTAGCGGGAGGGAAGAGACCCAGTACTTC
. TRBJ2-1 TRBD1 TRBV5-8 CASTGGRTSSYNEQFF TGTGCCAGCACAGGGGGAAGGACGTCCTCCTACAATGAGCAGTTCTTC
few TRBJ2-1 . TRBV23-1 CASSPNTNNEQFF TGCGCCAGCAGTCCCAACACGAACAATGAGCAGTTCTTC
. TRBJ2-1 TRBD2 TRBV18 CASSPTSAALLGEQFF TGTGCCAGCTCACCGACTAGCGCTGCTCTCTTGGGTGAGCAGTTCTTC
few TRBJ1-1 TRBD1 TRBV27 CASSWDRRNTEAFF TGTGCCAGCAGTTGGGACAGGCGGAACACTGAAGCTTTCTTT
few TRBJ1-1 TRBD1 TRBV2 CASSRTTGASTEAFF TGTGCCAGCAGCCGAACGACAGGGGCATCCACTGAAGCTTTCTTT
. TRBJ2-3 . TRBV5-1 CASSPSTDTQYF TGCGCCAGCAGTCCTAGCACAGATACGCAGTATTTT
few TRBJ2-3 . TRBV14 CASSQFIDTQYF TGTGCCAGCAGCCAATTCATAGATACGCAGTATTTT
. TRBJ1-1 . TRBV14 CASSQGLLTGVGVSTEAFF TGTGCCAGCAGCCAAGGGTTATTGACGGGGGTTGGAGTTTCGACTGAAGCTTTCTTT
few TRBJ1-1 . TRBV2 CATTLFGGRRIGNTEAFF TGTGCCACTACACTATTCGGGGGGCGACGAATCGGGAACACTGAAGCTTTCTTT
few TRBJ1-1 . TRBV5-1 CASSGTGDMNTEAFF TGCGCCAGCAGCGGAACGGGAGATATGAACACTGAAGCTTTCTTT
. TRBJ2-7 . TRBV6-6 CASSYSDSYEQYF TGTGCCAGCAGTTACTCGGACAGCTACGAGCAGTACTTC